This TCR beta chain is drawn from a study of blood T cell repertoires in COVID-19. Study background: The study drew acute and convalescent COVID-19 samples from the United States, Italy and Spain. PBMCs, B-cell-depleted T cells, or T cells provided the cDNA or gDNA that made up the material.

Authors' data handling: Reference gene primer amplification yielded estimated nucleated cell counts. The assay was immunoSEQ multiplex PCR, and TCRdb's table has in-frame clones only and misses some. Clonal size and the V and J genes are those of that table, whereas D and trimming came from the DNA. In the table there are hundreds of thousands of clones, approximately 82% of which are singletons. The sequence derives from a woman at least 80 years old with acute or convalescent COVID-19. Specimen: peripheral blood.

CDR3 nucleotides: TGTGCCAGCAGTTACTCGGGTGGGACAGGGCTCCTTGTAGCTTTCTTT. Translation: CASSYSGGTGLLVAFF. The chain is built from TRBV6-5 and TRBJ1-1; 9 positions agree with TRBD1. CDR3 size: 16 residues. J lost 10 bases, V lost 0 bases, and 12 bases had no gene match. The V gene's germline CDR1 is MNHEY and CDR2 SVGAGI.